These 3 T cell receptor beta chains share one sample of origin, sequenced in a study of cytomegalovirus exposure and HLA in healthy donors. Amplification used 60 Vbeta primers and 13 Jbeta primers. Assay used: immunoSEQ multiplex PCR; TCRdb lists only in-frame clones, some missing. The sample has fewer than 65,000 clones; around 87% are singletons. Source material: PBMCs. These receptors all come from a man in his late teens or twenties in good health and CMV-seronegative.

The J gene is TRBJ2-3, the V gene TRBV4-1, with TRBD2 matching 8 bases. V shed 6 bases and J 1 base; nucleotides not matched to a gene: 6. The length of the CDR3 is 15 residues. The germline CDR1 and CDR2 sequences are MGHRA and YSYEKL. CDR3 DNA: TGCGCCAGCAGGGTACAACTAGCGGGCACAGATACGCAGTATTTT. This sequence encodes CASRVQLAGTDTQYF.

The chain uses TRBV29-1 and TRBJ2-7; D possibly corresponds to TRBD2 (6 bases). V was trimmed by 3 bases and J by 5 bases, leaving 17 bases between them. The CDR3 is 14 amino acids. The germline CDR1 and CDR2 sequences are SQVTM and ANQGSEA. CDR3 sequence reads: CSVDSRRGGHEQYF. The CDR3 DNA is TGCAGCGTTGATTCCAGGAGAGGAGGGCACGAGCAGTACTTC.

This sequence joins TRBV10-3 and TRBJ1-5, with D maybe TRBD1 (5 bases). Deletions cut 4 bases from V and 8 bases from J, with 15 bases between. The germline CDR1 and CDR2 sequences are ENHRY and SYGVKD. The CDR3 is 14 amino acids. CDR3 in amino acids: CAISAGGSPEPQHF. In DNA, the CDR3 is TGTGCCATCAGTGCGGGGGGATCCCCAGAGCCCCAGCATTTT.